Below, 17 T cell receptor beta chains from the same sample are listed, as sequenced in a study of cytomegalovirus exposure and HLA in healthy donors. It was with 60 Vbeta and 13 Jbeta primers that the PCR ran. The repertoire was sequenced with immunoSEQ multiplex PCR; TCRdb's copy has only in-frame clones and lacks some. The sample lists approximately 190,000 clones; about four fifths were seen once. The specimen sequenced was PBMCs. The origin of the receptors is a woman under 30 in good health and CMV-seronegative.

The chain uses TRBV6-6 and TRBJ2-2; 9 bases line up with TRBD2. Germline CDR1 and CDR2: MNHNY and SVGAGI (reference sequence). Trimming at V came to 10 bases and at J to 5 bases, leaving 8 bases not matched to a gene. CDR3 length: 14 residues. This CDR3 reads CAIGLAIGTGELFF. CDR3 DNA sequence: TGTGCCATCGGACTAGCGATAGGGACCGGGGAGCTGTTTTTT.

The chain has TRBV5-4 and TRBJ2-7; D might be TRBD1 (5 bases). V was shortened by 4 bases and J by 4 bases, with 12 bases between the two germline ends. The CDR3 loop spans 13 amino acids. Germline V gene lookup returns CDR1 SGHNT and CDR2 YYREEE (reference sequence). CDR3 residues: CASSRDRSYEQYF. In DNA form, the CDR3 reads TGTGCCAGCAGCCGAGACAGATCGTACGAGCAGTACTTC.

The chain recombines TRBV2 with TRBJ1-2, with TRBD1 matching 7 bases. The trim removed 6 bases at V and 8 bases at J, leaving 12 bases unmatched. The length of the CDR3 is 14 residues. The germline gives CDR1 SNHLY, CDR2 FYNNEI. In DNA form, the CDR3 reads TGTGCCAGCAGCGCCTCTACAGGGGCTGACGGCTACACCTTC. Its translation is CASSASTGADGYTF. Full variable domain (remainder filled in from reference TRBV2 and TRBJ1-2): EPEVTQTPSHQVTQMGQEVILRCVPISNHLYFYWYRQILGQKVEFLVSFYNNEISEKSEIFDDQFSVERPDGSNFTLKIRSTKLEDSAMYFCASSASTGADGYTFGSGTRLTVV.

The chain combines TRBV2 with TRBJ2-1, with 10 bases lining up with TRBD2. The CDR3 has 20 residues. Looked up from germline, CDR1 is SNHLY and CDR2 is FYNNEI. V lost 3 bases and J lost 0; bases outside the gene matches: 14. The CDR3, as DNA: TGTGCCAGCAGTGATTGGAGCCTTAGCGGGAGGCAGAGCTCCTACAATGAGCAGTTCTTC. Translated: CASSDWSLSGRQSSYNEQFF.

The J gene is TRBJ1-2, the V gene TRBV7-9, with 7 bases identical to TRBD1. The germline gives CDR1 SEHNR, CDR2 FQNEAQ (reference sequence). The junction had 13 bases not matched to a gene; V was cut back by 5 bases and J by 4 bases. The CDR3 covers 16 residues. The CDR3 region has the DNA TGTGCCAGCAGCGAAACCCAACTAGGGGGCCTCTATGGCTACACCTTC. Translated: CASSETQLGGLYGYTF.

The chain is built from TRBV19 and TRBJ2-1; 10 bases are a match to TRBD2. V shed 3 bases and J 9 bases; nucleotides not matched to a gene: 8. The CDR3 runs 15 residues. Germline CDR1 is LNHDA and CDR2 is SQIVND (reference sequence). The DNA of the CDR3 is TGTGCCAGTAGTATGCTAGCGGGAGCTCTGGTTGAGCAGTTCTTC. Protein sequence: CASSMLAGALVEQFF.

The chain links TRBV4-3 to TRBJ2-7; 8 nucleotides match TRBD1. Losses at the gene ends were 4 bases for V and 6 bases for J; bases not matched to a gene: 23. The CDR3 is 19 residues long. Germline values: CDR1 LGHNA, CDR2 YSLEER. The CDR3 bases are TGCGCCAGCAGCCGGAAGAGTATAGGCAGGGGGCTAGGGGGGCGCGAGCAGTACGTC. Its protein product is CASSRKSIGRGLGGREQYV.

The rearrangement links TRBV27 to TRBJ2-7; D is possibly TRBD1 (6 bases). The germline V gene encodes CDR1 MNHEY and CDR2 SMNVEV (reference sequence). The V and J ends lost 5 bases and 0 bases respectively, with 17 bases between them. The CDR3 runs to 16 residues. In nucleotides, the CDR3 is TGTGCCAGCAGTGATGACAGGACGGGCAACTCCTACGAGCAGTACTTC. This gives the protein CASSDDRTGNSYEQYF.

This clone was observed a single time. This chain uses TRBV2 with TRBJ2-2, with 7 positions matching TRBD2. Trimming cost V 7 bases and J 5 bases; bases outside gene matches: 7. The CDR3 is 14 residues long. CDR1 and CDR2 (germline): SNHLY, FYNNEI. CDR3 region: CASKTGGRTGELFF. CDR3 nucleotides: TGTGCCAGCAAGACGGGGGGAAGGACCGGGGAGCTGTTTTTT. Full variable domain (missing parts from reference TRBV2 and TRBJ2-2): EPEVTQTPSHQVTQMGQEVILRCVPISNHLYFYWYRQILGQKVEFLVSFYNNEISEKSEIFDDQFSVERPDGSNFTLKIRSTKLEDSAMYFCASKTGGRTGELFFGEGSRLTVL.

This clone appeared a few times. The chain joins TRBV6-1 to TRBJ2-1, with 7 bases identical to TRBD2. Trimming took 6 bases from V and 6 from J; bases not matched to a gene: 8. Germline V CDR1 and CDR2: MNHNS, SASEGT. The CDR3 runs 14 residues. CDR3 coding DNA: TGTGCCAGCAGCCTGGCGGGGGAGGGCAATGAGCAGTTCTTC. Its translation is CASSLAGEGNEQFF.

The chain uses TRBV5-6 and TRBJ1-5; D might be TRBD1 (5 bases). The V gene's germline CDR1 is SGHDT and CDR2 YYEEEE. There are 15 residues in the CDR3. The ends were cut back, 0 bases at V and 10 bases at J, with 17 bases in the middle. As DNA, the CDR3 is TGTGCCAGCAGCTTGGGTGGGGACGGGAGTCATCCCCAGCATTTT. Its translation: CASSLGGDGSHPQHF.

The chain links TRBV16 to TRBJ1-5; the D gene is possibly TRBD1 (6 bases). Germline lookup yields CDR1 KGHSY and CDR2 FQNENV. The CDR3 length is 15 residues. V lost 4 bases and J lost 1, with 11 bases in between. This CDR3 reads CASSRAQGSNQPQHF. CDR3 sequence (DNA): TGTGCCAGCAGCCGAGCCCAGGGGAGCAATCAGCCCCAGCATTTT. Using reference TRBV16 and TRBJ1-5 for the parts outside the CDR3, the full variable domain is GEEVAQTPKHLVRGEGQKAKLYCAPIKGHSYVFWYQQVLKNEFKFLISFQNENVFDETGMPKERFSAKCLPNSPCSLEIQATKLEDSAVYFCASSRAQGSNQPQHFGDGTRLSIL.

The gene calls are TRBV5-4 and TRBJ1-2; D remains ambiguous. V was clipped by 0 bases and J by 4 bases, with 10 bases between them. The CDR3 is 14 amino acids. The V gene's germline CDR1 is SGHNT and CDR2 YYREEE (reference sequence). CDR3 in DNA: TGTGCCAGCAGCTTGGATAAACGGTCCTATGGCTACACCTTC. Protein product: CASSLDKRSYGYTF.

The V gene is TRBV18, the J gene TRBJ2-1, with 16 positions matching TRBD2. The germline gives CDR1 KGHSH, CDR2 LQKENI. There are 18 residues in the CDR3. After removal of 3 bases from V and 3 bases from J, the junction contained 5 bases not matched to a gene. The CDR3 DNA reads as TGTGCCAGCTCACCCCCGGGACTAGCGGGAGGGGTCTACAATGAGCAGTTCTTC. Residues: CASSPPGLAGGVYNEQFF.

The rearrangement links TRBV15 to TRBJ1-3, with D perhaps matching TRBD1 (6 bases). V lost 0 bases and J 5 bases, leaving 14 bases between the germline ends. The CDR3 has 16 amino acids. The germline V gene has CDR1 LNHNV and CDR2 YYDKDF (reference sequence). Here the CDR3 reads CATSRDLGQTRNTIYF. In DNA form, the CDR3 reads TGTGCCACCAGCAGAGATCTCGGACAGACGAGAAACACCATATATTTT.

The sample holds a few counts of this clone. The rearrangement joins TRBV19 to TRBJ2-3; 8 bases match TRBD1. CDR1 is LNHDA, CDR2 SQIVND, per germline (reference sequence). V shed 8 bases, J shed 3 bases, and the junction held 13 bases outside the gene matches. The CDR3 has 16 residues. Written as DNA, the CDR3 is TGTGCCAGTTCCGACCACCGGGACAGGAATACAGATACGCAGTATTTT. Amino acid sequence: CASSDHRDRNTDTQYF.

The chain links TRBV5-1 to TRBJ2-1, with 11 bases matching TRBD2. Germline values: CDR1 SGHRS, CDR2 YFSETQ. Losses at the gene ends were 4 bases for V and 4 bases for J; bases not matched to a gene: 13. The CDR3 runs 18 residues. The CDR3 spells CASSLLPHGTSGYNEQFF. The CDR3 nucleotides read TGCGCCAGCAGCCTACTCCCACACGGGACTAGCGGTTACAATGAGCAGTTCTTC.